This paragraph reports one T cell receptor beta chain. Its antigen is unknown. The data stem from a study of beta chain features in type 1 diabetes. Donors contributed one heparinised blood draw apiece, averaging roughly 0.12 L. Each of the CD4+ naive, central memory, regulatory and stem cell-like memory populations was sorted via CD45RO/CCR7/CD25/CD127/CD95/CD27. Expressed TCRB transcripts got sequenced, as all isolated RNA was reverse transcribed. Here immunoSEQ multiplex PCR was the method, and the copy in TCRdb shows in-frame clones only, minus some. The table has 150,000 or so clones, about 51% seen once; the top ten hold 0.42%. Germline V gene data show CDR1 as MDHEN and CDR2 as SYDVKM. The CDR3 has 13 amino acids. V lost 8 bases, J lost 7 bases, and 8 bases stayed unmatched. Study conclusions and caveats: In the patient group, naive, central memory and Treg TCRB repertoires seemed more alike than in the healthy donor group.

The sequence was collected from a man aged 18 to 29 in good health. The V and J genes are TRBV28 and TRBJ2-1; 7 nucleotides match TRBD1. Sequencing was performed on Tregs from blood. CDR3 region: CASLEGARNEQFF. As DNA, the CDR3 is TGTGCCAGCCTCGAGGGGGCGAGGAATGAGCAGTTCTTC.